Here is one T cell receptor (beta chain) with its context. Antigen unknown. Primers: 60 Vbeta forward and 13 Jbeta reverse. Here immunoSEQ multiplex PCR was the method, and the copy in TCRdb shows in-frame clones only, minus some. Of about 140,000 clones in the sample, 80% were seen once. The data are from a study of cytomegalovirus exposure and HLA in healthy donors. Per germline, CDR1 LNHDA and CDR2 SQIVND (reference sequence). The CDR3 has 16 residues. J lost 2 bases, V lost 7 bases, and 6 bases had no gene match. Findings and caveats of the study: Later analysis associated a missense DCLRE1C variant with TCR beta V- and J-gene trimming.

This clonotype originated in a middle-aged man in good health and CMV-seronegative. The chain combines TRBV19 with TRBJ1-5; 12 positions match TRBD1. The specimen was PBMCs. CDR3 DNA: TGTGCCAGTACCCGGGACAGGGGGCGAGGCAATCAGCCCCAGCATTTT. This gives the protein CASTRDRGRGNQPQHF.